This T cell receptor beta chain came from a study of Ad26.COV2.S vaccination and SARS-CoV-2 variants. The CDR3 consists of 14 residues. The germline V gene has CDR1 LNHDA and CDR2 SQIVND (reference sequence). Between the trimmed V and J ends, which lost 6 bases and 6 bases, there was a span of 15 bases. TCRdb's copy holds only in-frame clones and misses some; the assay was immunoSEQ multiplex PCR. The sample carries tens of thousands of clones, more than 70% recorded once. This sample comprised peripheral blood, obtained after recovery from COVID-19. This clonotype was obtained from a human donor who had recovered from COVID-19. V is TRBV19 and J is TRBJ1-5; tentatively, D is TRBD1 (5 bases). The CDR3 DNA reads TGTGCCAGTAGCCACAACATGGGGACTCAGCCCCAGCATTTT. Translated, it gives CASSHNMGTQPQHF.